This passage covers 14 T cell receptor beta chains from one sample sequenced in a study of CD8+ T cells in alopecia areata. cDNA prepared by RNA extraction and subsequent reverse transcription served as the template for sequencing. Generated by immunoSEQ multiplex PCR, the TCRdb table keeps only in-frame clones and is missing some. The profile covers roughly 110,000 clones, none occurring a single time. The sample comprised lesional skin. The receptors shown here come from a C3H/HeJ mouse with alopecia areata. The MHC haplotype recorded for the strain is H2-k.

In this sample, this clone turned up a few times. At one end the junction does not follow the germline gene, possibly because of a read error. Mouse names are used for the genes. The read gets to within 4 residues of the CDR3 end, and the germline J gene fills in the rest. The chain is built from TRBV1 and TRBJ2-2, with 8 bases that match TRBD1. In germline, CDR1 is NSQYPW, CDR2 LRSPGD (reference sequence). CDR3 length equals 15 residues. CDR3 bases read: TGCCCCTGCAGTGGACAGGGAAGAAACACCGGG. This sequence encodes CPCSGQGRNTG. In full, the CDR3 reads CPCSGQGRNTGQLYF.

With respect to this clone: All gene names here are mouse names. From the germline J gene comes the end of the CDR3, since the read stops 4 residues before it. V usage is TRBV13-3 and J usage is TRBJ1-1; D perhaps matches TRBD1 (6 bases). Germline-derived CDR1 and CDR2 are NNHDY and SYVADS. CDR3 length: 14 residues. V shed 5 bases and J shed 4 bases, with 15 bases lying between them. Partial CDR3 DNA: TGTGCCAGCAGAAGGGCAGGGGATGGCACA. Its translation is CASRRAGDGT. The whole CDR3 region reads CASRRAGDGTEVFF.

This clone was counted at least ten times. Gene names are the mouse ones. CDR3 DNA, as far as it was read: TGTGCCAGCAGTATCTTCTCACAGGGAAACTATGCT. Translated, it gives CASSIFSQGNYA. From start to end, the CDR3 is CASSIFSQGNYAEQFF. The chain has TRBV19 and TRBJ2-1, with D perhaps TRBD1 (6 bases). With the read ending 4 residues before the CDR3 end, the germline J gene is used to fill in that end. V was trimmed by 2 bases and J by 1 base, leaving 13 bases between them. Germline CDR1 is FNHDT and CDR2 is SITEND (reference sequence). The CDR3 is 16 residues long.

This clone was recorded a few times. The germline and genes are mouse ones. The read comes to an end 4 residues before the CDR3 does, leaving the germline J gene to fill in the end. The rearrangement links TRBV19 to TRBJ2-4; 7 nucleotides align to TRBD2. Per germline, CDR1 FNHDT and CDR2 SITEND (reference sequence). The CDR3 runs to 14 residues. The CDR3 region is CASSISGGKNTLYF. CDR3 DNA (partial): TGTGCCAGCAGTATAAGTGGGGGGAAAAAC. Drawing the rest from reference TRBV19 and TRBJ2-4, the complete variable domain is GGIITQTPKFLIGQEGQKLTLKCQQNFNHDTMYWYRQDSGKGLRLIYYSITENDLQKGDLSEGYDASREKKSSFSLTVTSAQKNEMAVFLCASSISGGKNTLYFGAGTRLSVL.

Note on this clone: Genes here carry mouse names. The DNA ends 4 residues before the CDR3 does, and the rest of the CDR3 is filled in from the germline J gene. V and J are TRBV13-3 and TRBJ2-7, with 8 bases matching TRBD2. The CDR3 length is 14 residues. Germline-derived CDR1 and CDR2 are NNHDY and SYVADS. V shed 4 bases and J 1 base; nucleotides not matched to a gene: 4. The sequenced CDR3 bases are TGTGCCAGCAGTCCGGGGGGGCGGTCCTAT. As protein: CASSPGGRSY. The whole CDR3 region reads CASSPGGRSYEQYF.

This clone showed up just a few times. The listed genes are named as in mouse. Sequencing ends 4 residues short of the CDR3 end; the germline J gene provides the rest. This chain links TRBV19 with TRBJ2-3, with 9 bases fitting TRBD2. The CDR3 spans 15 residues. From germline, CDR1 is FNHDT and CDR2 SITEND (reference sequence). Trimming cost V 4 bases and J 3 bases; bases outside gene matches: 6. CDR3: CASSPGLGRAETLYF. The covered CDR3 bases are TGTGCCAGCAGTCCGGGACTGGGAAGGGCAGAA.

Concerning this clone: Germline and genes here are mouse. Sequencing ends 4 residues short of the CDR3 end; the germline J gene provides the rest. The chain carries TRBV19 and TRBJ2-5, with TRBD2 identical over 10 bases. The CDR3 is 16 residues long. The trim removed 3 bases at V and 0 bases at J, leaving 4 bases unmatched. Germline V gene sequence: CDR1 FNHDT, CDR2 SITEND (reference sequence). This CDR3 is CASSTDWGHNQDTQYF. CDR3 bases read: TGTGCCAGCAGTACGGACTGGGGGCATAACCAAGAC.

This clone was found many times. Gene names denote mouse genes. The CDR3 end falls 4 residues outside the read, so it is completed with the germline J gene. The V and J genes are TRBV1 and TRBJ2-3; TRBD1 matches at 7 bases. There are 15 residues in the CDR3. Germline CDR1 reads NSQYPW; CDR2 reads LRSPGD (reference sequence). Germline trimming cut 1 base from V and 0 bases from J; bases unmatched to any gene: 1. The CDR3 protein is CTCSAAGQSAETLYF. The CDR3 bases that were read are TGCACCTGCAGTGCAGCGGGACAGAGTGCAGAA.

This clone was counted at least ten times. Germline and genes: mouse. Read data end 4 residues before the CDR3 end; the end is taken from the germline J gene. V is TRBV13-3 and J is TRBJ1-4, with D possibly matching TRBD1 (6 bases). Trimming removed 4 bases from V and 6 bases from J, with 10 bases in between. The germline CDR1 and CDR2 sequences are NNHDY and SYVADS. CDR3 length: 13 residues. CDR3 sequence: CASSTRGDERLFF. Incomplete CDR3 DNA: TGTGCCAGCAGTACCAGGGGTGACGAA.

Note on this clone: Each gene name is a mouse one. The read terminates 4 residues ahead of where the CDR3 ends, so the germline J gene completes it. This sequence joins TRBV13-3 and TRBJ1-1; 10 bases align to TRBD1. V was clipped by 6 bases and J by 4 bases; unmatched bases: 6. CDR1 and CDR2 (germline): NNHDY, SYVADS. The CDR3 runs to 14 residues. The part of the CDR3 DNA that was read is TGTGCCAGCATCCCGGGACAGGGGACCACA. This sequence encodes CASIPGQGTT. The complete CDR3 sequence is CASIPGQGTTEVFF.

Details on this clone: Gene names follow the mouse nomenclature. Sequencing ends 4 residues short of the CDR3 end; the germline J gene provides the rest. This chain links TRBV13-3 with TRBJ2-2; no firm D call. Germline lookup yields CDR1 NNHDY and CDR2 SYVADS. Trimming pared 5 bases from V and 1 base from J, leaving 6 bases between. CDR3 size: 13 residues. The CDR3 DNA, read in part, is TGTGCCAGCAGAAACTTAAACACCGGG. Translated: CASRNLNTG. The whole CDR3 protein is CASRNLNTGQLYF.

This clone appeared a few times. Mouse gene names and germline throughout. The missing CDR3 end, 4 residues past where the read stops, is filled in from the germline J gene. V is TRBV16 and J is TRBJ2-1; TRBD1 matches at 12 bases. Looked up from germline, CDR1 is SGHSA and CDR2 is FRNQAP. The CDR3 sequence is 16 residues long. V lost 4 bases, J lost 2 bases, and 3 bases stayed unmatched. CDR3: CASSSGTGGHYAEQFF. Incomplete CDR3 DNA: TGTGCAAGCAGCTCCGGGACAGGGGGCCACTATGCT.

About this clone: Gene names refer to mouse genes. CDR3 amino acids: CASSPRQGTNERLFF. The CDR3 DNA, read in part, is TGTGCCAGCAGTCCTCGACAGGGGACCAACGAA. This sequence joins TRBV13-1 and TRBJ1-4; 8 nucleotides align to TRBD1. The read ends 4 residues early relative to the CDR3; the germline J gene fills the gap. The CDR3 is 15 residues long. Trimming removed 4 bases from V and 3 bases from J; junction bases left unmatched: 5. The germline V gene encodes CDR1 NSHNY and CDR2 SYGAGN. The variable domain in full, with the rest retrieved from reference TRBV13-1 and TRBJ1-4, is EAAVTQSPRNKVTVTGGNVTLSCRQTNSHNYMYWYRQDTGHGLRLIHYSYGAGNLRIGDVPDGYKATRTTQEDFFLLLELASPSQTSLYFCASSPRQGTNERLFFGHGTKLSVL.

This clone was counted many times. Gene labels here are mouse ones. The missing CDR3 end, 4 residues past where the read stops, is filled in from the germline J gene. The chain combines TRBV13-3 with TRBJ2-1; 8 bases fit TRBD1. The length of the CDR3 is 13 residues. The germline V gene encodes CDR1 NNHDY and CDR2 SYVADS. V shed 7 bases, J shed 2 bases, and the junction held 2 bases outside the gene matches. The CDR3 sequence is CASGQGDYAEQFF. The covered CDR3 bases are TGTGCCAGCGGACAGGGAGACTATGCT.